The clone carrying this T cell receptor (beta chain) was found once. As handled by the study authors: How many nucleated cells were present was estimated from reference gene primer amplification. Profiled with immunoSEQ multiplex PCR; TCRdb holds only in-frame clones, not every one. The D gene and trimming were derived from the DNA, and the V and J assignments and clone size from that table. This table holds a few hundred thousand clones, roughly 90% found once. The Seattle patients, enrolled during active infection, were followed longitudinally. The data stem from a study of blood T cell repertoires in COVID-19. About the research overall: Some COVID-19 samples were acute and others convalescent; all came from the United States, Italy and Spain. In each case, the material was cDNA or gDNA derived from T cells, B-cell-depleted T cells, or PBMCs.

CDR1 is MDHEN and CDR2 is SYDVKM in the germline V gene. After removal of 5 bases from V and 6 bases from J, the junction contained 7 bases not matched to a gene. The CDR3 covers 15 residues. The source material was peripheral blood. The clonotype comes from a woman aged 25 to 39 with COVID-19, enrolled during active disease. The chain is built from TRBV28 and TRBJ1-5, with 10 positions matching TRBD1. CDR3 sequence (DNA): TGTGCCAGCAGTGAGGGACAGGGGAGGACTCAGCCCCAGCATTTT. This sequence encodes CASSEGQGRTQPQHF.